This passage covers 8 T cell receptor beta chains from one sample sequenced in a study of CD8 T cells in Susac syndrome. The RNA, about 0.5 to 1 ug, was put through reverse transcription using random hexamers. TCRdb processed the immunoSEQ multiplex PCR reads anew with MiXCR; each CDR3 protein has one entry. This sample has 250,000 to 300,000 distinct CDR3 sequences; 75% to 90% occur once, and the top ten carry around 0.18%. Sequenced material: CD8+ T cells from PBMCs. The receptors here all came from a human donor with multiple sclerosis.

The chain recombines TRBV19 with TRBJ1-1; D gene ambiguous. Per germline, CDR1 LNHDA and CDR2 SQIVND (reference sequence). The CDR3 length is 13 residues. Trimming pared 3 bases from V and 4 bases from J, leaving 9 bases between. CDR3 loop: CASSIFMRTEAFF. In DNA form, the CDR3 reads TGTGCCAGTAGTATTTTCATGCGCACTGAAGCTTTCTTT. Together with reference TRBV19 and TRBJ1-1, the CDR3 gives the full variable domain: DGGITQSPKYLFRKEGQNVTLSCEQNLNHDAMYWYRQDPGQGLRLIYYSQIVNDFQKGDIAEGYSVSREKKESFPLTVTSAQKNPTAFYLCASSIFMRTEAFFGQGTRLTVV.

V is TRBV6-6 and J is TRBJ2-1; D gene uncertain. The CDR3 loop spans 12 amino acids. Germline V gene data show CDR1 as MNHNY and CDR2 as SVGAGI (reference sequence). With 0 bases removed from V and 8 bases from J, the gap between germline ends came to 5 bases. The CDR3 nucleotides are TGTGCCAGCAGTTACTCGATCCATGAGCAGTTCTTC. Translated, it gives CASSYSIHEQFF.

This clonotype was detected only once. The CDR3 coding sequence is TGTGCCAGCCGGACAAGGATGAGCTCCTACGAGCAGTACTTC. It yields the protein CASRTRMSSYEQYF. This chain connects TRBV28 to TRBJ2-7; TRBD1 might be the D (5 bases). V was cut by 8 bases and J by 0 bases, with 14 bases left in between. This CDR3 spans 14 amino acids. Germline-derived CDR1 and CDR2 are MDHEN and SYDVKM.

The V and J genes are TRBV7-3 and TRBJ1-1; D unresolved. In germline, CDR1 is SGHTA, CDR2 FQGTGA. Trimming cost V 7 bases and J 1 base, with 19 bases left between them. There are 16 residues in the CDR3. The CDR3 region is CASILRPGGRNTEAFF. CDR3 in DNA: TGTGCCAGCATCTTGAGGCCCGGAGGGAGGAACACTGAAGCTTTCTTT.

The chain uses TRBV5-4 and TRBJ2-2; D is undetermined. The V end lost 3 bases, the J end lost 6 bases, and 9 bases lay between the germline ends. Germline V gives CDR1 SGHNT, CDR2 YYREEE (reference sequence). The length of the CDR3 is 13 residues. The CDR3 nucleotides read TGTGCCAGCAGCTCGAACGGCGCCGGGGAGCTGTTTTTT. Its translation: CASSSNGAGELFF.

The chain joins TRBV6-4 to TRBJ2-2; TRBD1 aligns across 9 bases. This CDR3 spans 13 amino acids. Trimming removed 8 bases from V and 3 bases from J; junction bases left unmatched: 1. The germline V gene encodes CDR1 MRHNA and CDR2 SNTAGT. This chain's CDR3 is CASGDRDTGELFF. In nucleotides, the CDR3 is TGTGCCAGCGGGGACAGGGACACCGGGGAGCTGTTTTTT.

The chain couples TRBV4-1 to TRBJ2-7; D ambiguous. CDR1 is MGHRA and CDR2 is YSYEKL in the germline V gene. The CDR3 has 14 amino acids. Trimming took 1 base from V and 2 from J, leaving 9 bases between them. In DNA form, the CDR3 reads TGCGCCAGCAGCCAAGCGGGCTGGGCCTACGAGCAGTACTTC. Encoded protein: CASSQAGWAYEQYF.

The rearrangement uses TRBV7-3 and TRBJ2-3; D perhaps matches TRBD2 (7 bases). The CDR3 sequence is 15 residues long. Germline CDR1 and CDR2: SGHTA and FQGTGA. V lost 2 bases to trimming and J lost 2 bases, with 11 bases between them. DNA of the CDR3: TGTGCCAGCAGCTTAGTCGGGGGGCTCACAGATACGCAGTATTTT. Translation gives CASSLVGGLTDTQYF.